Here is one TCR beta chain with its context. Its target is not known. The sample belongs to a study of beta chain features in type 1 diabetes. Study-wide findings and caveats: Patients with Type 1 diabetes showed moderately but significantly shorter TCRB CDR3s in all four CD4+ subsets. For patients and controls alike, PCR might favor shorter templates to the same degree. The study found that naive, central memory and Treg TCRB repertoires appeared more similar in patients than in healthy donors.

J lost 7 bases, V lost 5 bases, and 4 bases had no gene match. This CDR3 comprises 12 residues. Germline V gene lookup returns CDR1 MDHEN and CDR2 SYDVKM. Every bit of the isolated RNA underwent reverse transcription, so sequencing read expressed TCRB transcripts. The study sequenced naive, central memory and regulatory T cell samples to an average of about 3.57 million reads. Only in-frame clones appear in the TCRdb table, and some are missing; sequencing was by immunoSEQ multiplex PCR. The data contain approximately 150,000 clones, around 9% of them singletons. The TCR comes from a man aged 25-45 years with type 1 diabetes. Sequencing was performed on central memory CD4+ T cells from blood. V is TRBV28 and J is TRBJ1-2; TRBD1 aligns across 7 bases. CDR3 amino acids: CASSLTGSGYTF. In nucleotides, the CDR3 is TGTGCCAGCAGTCTGACAGGGAGTGGCTACACCTTC.